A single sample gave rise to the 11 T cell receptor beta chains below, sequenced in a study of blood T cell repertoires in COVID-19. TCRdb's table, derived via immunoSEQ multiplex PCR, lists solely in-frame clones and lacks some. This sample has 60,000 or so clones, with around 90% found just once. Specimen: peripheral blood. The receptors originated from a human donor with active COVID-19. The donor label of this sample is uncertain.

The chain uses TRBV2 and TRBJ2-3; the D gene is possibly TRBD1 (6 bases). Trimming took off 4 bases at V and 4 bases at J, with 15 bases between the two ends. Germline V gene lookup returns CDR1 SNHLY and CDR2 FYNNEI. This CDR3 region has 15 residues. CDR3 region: CASSVLGAWADTQYF. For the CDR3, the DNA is TGTGCCAGCAGTGTGCTGGGGGCATGGGCAGATACGCAGTATTTT.

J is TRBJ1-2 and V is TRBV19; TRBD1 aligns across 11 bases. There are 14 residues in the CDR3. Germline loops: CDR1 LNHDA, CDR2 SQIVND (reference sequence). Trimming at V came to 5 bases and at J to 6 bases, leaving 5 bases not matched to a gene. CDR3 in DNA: TGTGCCAGTAGTTTCCTGGACAGGGGGCATGGCTACACCTTC. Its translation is CASSFLDRGHGYTF.

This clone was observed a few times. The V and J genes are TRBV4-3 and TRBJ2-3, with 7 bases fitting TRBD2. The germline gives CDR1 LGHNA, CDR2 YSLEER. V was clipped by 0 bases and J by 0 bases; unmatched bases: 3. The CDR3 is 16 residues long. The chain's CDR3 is CASSQDRGGSTDTQYF. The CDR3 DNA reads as TGCGCCAGCAGCCAAGATCGGGGAGGGAGCACAGATACGCAGTATTTT.

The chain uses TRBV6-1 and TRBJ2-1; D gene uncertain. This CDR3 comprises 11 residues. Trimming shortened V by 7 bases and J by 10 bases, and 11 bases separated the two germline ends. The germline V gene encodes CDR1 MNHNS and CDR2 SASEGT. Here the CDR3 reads CASTPSFEQFF. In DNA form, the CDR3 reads TGTGCCAGCACCCCCAGTTTCGAGCAGTTCTTC.

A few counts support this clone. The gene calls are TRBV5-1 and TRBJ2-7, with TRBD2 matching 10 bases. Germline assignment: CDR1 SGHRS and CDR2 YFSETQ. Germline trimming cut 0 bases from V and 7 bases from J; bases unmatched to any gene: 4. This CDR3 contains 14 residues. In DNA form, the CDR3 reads TGCGCCAGCAGCTTGGTAGCGGGAGGTTTGGAGCAGTACTTC. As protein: CASSLVAGGLEQYF.

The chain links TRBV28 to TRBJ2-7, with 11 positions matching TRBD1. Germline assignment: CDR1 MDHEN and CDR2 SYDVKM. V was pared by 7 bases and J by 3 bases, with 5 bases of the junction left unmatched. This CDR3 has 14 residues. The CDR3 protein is CASKGQGGIYEQYF. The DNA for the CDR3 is TGTGCCAGCAAGGGACAGGGGGGAATCTACGAGCAGTACTTC.

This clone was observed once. The CDR3 DNA reads as TGTGCCAGCAGCATAAGACAGAACACTGAAGCTTTCTTT. Its protein product is CASSIRQNTEAFF. This chain connects TRBV9 to TRBJ1-1; D not certain. CDR1 and CDR2 (germline): SGDLS, YYNGEE. The CDR3 has 13 amino acids. V lost 4 bases and J lost 1, with 8 bases in between.

The CDR3 reads CASTDRGHSPLHF. Here the CDR3 DNA reads TGTGCCAGCACTGACAGGGGGCATTCACCCCTCCACTTT. This rearrangement joins TRBV27 to TRBJ1-6, with 10 positions matching TRBD1. Trimming took 7 bases from V and 8 from J; bases not matched to a gene: 2. Per the germline V gene, CDR1 is MNHEY and CDR2 is SMNVEV (reference sequence). CDR3 size: 13 residues.

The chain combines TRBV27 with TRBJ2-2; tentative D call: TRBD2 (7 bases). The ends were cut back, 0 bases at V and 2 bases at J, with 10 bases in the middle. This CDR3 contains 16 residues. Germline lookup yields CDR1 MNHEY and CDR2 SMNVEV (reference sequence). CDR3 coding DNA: TGTGCCAGCAGTTTATCGGGGGGGCCAAACACCGGGGAGCTGTTTTTT. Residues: CASSLSGGPNTGELFF.

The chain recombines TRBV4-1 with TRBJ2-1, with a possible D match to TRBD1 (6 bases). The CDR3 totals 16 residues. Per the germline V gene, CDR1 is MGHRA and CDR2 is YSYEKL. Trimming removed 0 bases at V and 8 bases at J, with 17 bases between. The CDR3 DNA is TGCGCCAGCAGCCAAGATCAGGGGAAAAAGATCGATGAGCAGTTCTTC. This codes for CASSQDQGKKIDEQFF.

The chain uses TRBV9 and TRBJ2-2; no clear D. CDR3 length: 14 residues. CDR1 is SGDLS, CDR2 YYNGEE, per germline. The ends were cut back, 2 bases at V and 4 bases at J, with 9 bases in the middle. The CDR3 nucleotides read TGTGCCAGCAGCGTTGGGCAGAGCACCGGGGAGCTGTTTTTT. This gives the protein CASSVGQSTGELFF.